Below are 17 T cell receptor beta chains sequenced from a single sample in a study of response to subunit inactivated influenza vaccine. TCRdb reprocessed the RT-PCR reads with MiXCR, giving one entry per CDR3 protein. The sample includes approximately 570,000 distinct CDR3 sequences, less than 10% of them seen just once. This specimen consisted of PBMCs from blood, obtained roughly 24 months after vaccination. All receptors derive from a man aged 45 to 75 who received an inactivated influenza vaccine.

This clonotype was seen only a few times. The chain joins TRBV5-6 to TRBJ1-1; D unclear. Germline CDR1 and CDR2: SGHDT and YYEEEE. This CDR3 has 14 residues. Deletions cut 4 bases from V and 1 base from J, with 11 bases between. CDR3 DNA: TGTGCCAGCAGCCCGACAAATAGGAACACTGAAGCTTTCTTT. Its protein is CASSPTNRNTEAFF.

This sequence joins TRBV4-3 and TRBJ1-1, with TRBD1 identical over 7 bases. Germline V gene sequence: CDR1 LGHNA, CDR2 YSLEER. The CDR3 covers 13 residues. V shed 1 base, J shed 8 bases, and the junction held 4 bases outside the gene matches. The CDR3: CASSQGTGLEAFF. In nucleotides, the CDR3 is TGCGCCAGCAGCCAAGGGACAGGCTTAGAAGCTTTCTTT.

This chain uses TRBV5-1 with TRBJ1-6; a possible D gene is TRBD1 (6 bases). Germline CDR1 reads SGHRS; CDR2 reads YFSETQ. CDR3 size: 17 residues. Trimming removed 0 bases from V and 7 bases from J, with 17 bases in between. Here the CDR3 DNA reads TGCGCCAGCAGCTTGGCTCCACAGGGTGCGCAGAATTCACCCCTCCACTTT. As protein: CASSLAPQGAQNSPLHF.

CDR3 loop: CATSRDRPGQQPQHF. The CDR3 region has the DNA TGTGCCACCAGCAGAGATCGACCGGGACAACAGCCCCAGCATTTT. V is TRBV15 and J is TRBJ1-5, with D perhaps matching TRBD1 (6 bases). The CDR3 is 15 amino acids. V shed 0 bases and J shed 7 bases, with 13 bases lying between them. CDR1 and CDR2 (germline): LNHNV, YYDKDF (reference sequence). The whole variable domain, filled in from reference TRBV15 and TRBJ1-5, reads DAMVIQNPRYQVTQFGKPVTLSCSQTLNHNVMYWYQQKSSQAPKLLFHYYDKDFNNEADTPDNFQSRRPNTSFCFLDIRSPGLGDTAMYLCATSRDRPGQQPQHFGDGTRLSIL.

This rearrangement joins TRBV29-1 to TRBJ2-5, with 8 positions matching TRBD2. J gave up 0 bases and V 6 bases, and 6 bases lay outside the gene matches. Germline CDR1 SQVTM, CDR2 ANQGSEA. The CDR3 length is 14 residues. CDR3 sequence (DNA): TGCAGCGTCAGTAGCGGGATGAACCAAGAGACCCAGTACTTC. It yields the protein CSVSSGMNQETQYF. Full variable domain (outside the CDR3, taken from reference TRBV29-1 and TRBJ2-5): SAVISQKPSRDICQRGTSLTIQCQVDSQVTMMFWYRQQPGQSLTLIATANQGSEATYESGFVIDKFPISRPNLTFSTLTVSNMSPEDSSIYLCSVSSGMNQETQYFGPGTRLLVL.

This chain uses TRBV11-3 with TRBJ2-4; D is undetermined. Per germline, CDR1 SGHNT and CDR2 YENEEA. V lost 0 bases, J lost 0 bases, and 9 bases lay in between. The length of the CDR3 is 16 residues. The CDR3 bases are TGTGCCAGCAGCTTAGATGGGGTTCTAGCCAAAAACATTCAGTACTTC. Protein sequence: CASSLDGVLAKNIQYF.

This clonotype was picked up a small number of times. V gene TRBV10-3 combines with J gene TRBJ2-7; D is possibly TRBD2 (6 bases). The CDR3 loop spans 17 amino acids. Germline lookup yields CDR1 ENHRY and CDR2 SYGVKD. V was shortened by 4 bases and J by 0 bases, with 19 bases between the two germline ends. This CDR3 is CAISGSGGYPNSYEQYF. CDR3 sequence (DNA): TGTGCCATCAGTGGGTCCGGGGGATATCCGAACTCCTACGAGCAGTACTTC.

The rearrangement uses TRBV15 and TRBJ2-7, with D tentatively TRBD1 or TRBD2 (5 bases each). This CDR3 comprises 17 residues. From germline, CDR1 is LNHNV and CDR2 YYDKDF (reference sequence). Trimming pared 4 bases from V and 3 bases from J, leaving 22 bases between. CDR3 residues: CATSKAWDLRGDYEQYF. As DNA, the CDR3 is TGTGCCACCAGCAAGGCTTGGGACCTGCGAGGGGACTACGAGCAGTACTTC.

This chain uses TRBV7-9 with TRBJ2-3; perhaps TRBD2 as D (5 bases). This CDR3 has 14 residues. Germline lookup yields CDR1 SEHNR and CDR2 FQNEAQ (reference sequence). The ends were cut back, 4 bases at V and 4 bases at J, with 12 bases in the middle. The CDR3: CASSSELDPDTQYF. CDR3 DNA: TGTGCCAGCAGCTCAGAACTAGATCCAGATACGCAGTATTTT.

This chain links TRBV20-1 with TRBJ1-1; no clear D. Looked up from germline, CDR1 is DFQATT and CDR2 is SNEGSKA (reference sequence). The CDR3 contains 13 residues. V shed 3 bases and J shed 1 base, with 9 bases lying between them. The CDR3 region is CSARGYKNTEAFF. In nucleotides, the CDR3 is TGCAGTGCTAGGGGATATAAGAACACTGAAGCTTTCTTT.

This clonotype was seen at least ten times. The V call is TRBV10-3, the J call TRBJ1-2; the D gene is possibly TRBD1 (6 bases). The CDR3 is made up of 13 amino acids. Germline lookup yields CDR1 ENHRY and CDR2 SYGVKD. Trimming pared 3 bases from V and 4 bases from J, leaving 9 bases between. CDR3 sequence: CAISDRGFYGYTF. In DNA, the CDR3 is TGTGCCATCAGTGATAGGGGGTTCTATGGCTACACCTTC.

This clonotype was counted ten times or more. The CDR3 nucleotides read TGTGCCAGCAGTGCCCCTCCGGCAGTGTATGGCTACACCTTC. Amino acid sequence: CASSAPPAVYGYTF. The rearrangement links TRBV6-1 to TRBJ1-2; D remains unclear. V was trimmed by 4 bases and J by 5 bases, leaving 14 bases between them. The CDR3 is 14 amino acids. Germline V gene data show CDR1 as MNHNS and CDR2 as SASEGT.

V usage is TRBV15 and J usage is TRBJ2-5; TRBD1 matches at 8 bases. The CDR3 is 14 amino acids. J was trimmed by 5 bases and V by 2 bases; bases with no gene match: 4. Germline lookup yields CDR1 LNHNV and CDR2 YYDKDF (reference sequence). For the CDR3, the DNA is TGTGCCACCAGCAGACAGGGGGCAAGTGAGACCCAGTACTTC. It is translated as CATSRQGASETQYF.

Ten or more counts support this clonotype. V is TRBV7-3 and J is TRBJ2-1; D is possibly TRBD1 or TRBD2 (7 bases each). Germline V gene lookup returns CDR1 SGHTA and CDR2 FQGTGA. V was trimmed by 1 base and J by 8 bases, leaving 27 bases between them. This CDR3 contains 19 residues. The CDR3 spells CASSLRGGKRDYPADEQFF. The CDR3, as DNA: TGTGCCAGCAGCTTAAGAGGGGGCAAGCGGGACTACCCCGCGGATGAGCAGTTCTTC.

The chain carries TRBV27 and TRBJ2-7; 7 bases fit TRBD1. This CDR3 has 16 amino acids. V was clipped by 5 bases and J by 0 bases; unmatched bases: 10. Germline CDR1 is MNHEY and CDR2 is SMNVEV (reference sequence). The DNA of the CDR3 is TGTGCCAGCAGTACCCTTATGACAGGGTCCTCCTACGAGCAGTACTTC. Its translation: CASSTLMTGSSYEQYF.

The chain has TRBV20-1 and TRBJ1-3; D remains unclear. Germline CDR1 reads DFQATT; CDR2 reads SNEGSKA (reference sequence). Trimming took off 0 bases at V and 1 base at J, with 19 bases between the two ends. The CDR3 spans 18 residues. CDR3 protein: CSARDLINRATSGNTIYF. CDR3 nucleotide sequence: TGCAGTGCTAGAGATTTAATAAACCGGGCCACGTCTGGAAACACCATATATTTT.

The chain joins TRBV20-1 to TRBJ2-1; 12 nucleotides agree with TRBD2. This CDR3 is built from 17 residues. J gave up 4 bases and V 3 bases, and 10 bases lay outside the gene matches. Germline V gene lookup returns CDR1 DFQATT and CDR2 SNEGSKA (reference sequence). As DNA, the CDR3 is TGCAGTGCTAGTTGGCTAGCGGGAGGGGTCCGATACAATGAGCAGTTCTTC. Translation gives CSASWLAGGVRYNEQFF.